A selection of T cell receptor beta chains follows, all from one sample in a study of CD8 T cells in ankylosing spondylitis. Using its own MiXCR run on the 5' RACE reads, TCRdb lists one record per CDR3 protein. The data hold 470,000 or so distinct CDR3 sequences, with 20% to 30% observed a single time. Sequences were obtained from blood, either unsorted or a sorted T cell fraction (not recorded which). These receptors all come from a male donor with ankylosing spondylitis. The CDR3 runs from the conserved cysteine through the conserved F or W.

CDR3 protein	J gene	V gene
CASSQGRGNTIYF	TRBJ1-3	TRBV3-1
CSVPGTGNRANVLTF	TRBJ2-6	TRBV29-1
CASSQQTANYGYTF	TRBJ1-2	TRBV6-1
CASSRGLGNTEAFF	TRBJ1-1	TRBV3-1
CASSNLGATEAFF	TRBJ1-1	TRBV2
CASSEGQGRATGELFF	TRBJ2-2	TRBV6-1
CSVWTGGNQPQHF	TRBJ1-5	TRBV29-1
CASSSGTYNEQFF	TRBJ2-1	TRBV7-9
CASSFGGAVGEQFF	TRBJ2-1	TRBV11-2
CASSLVGVVDIQYF	TRBJ2-4	TRBV7-8
CASSQDARAYNEQFF	TRBJ2-1	TRBV4-2
CASSPPENGAWEQFF	TRBJ2-1	TRBV18
CASSLASLAGDVTQYF	TRBJ2-3	TRBV12-3/TRBV12-4
CASSLVGTGVQKLFF	TRBJ1-4	TRBV12-3/TRBV12-4
CASSFRDYPINEQFF	TRBJ2-1	TRBV7-8
CASSDRGNYGYTF	TRBJ1-2	TRBV10-2
CSARDLEKNTEAFF	TRBJ1-1	TRBV20-1
CASSFYGVNYNEQFF	TRBJ2-1	TRBV5-6
CASSTDRGSDTQYF	TRBJ2-3	TRBV5-1
CASSHIPGTGGLNEKLFF	TRBJ1-4	TRBV12-3/TRBV12-4
CASSSVYRDTQYF	TRBJ2-3	TRBV12-3/TRBV12-4
CASSLVAQDLGDSNQPQHF	TRBJ1-5	TRBV5-1
CASSPDNHNQPQHF	TRBJ1-5	TRBV12-3/TRBV12-4
CSATPRTSGREGEQYF	TRBJ2-7	TRBV20-1
CASSLLVPGSTEAFF	TRBJ1-1	TRBV6-2/TRBV6-3
CASRPVRTGLNTEAFF	TRBJ1-1	TRBV10-2
CATRDRSYNSPLHF	TRBJ1-6	TRBV19
CASSQISYRSGPFSTDTQYF	TRBJ2-3	TRBV14
CASSLKTGDSYNEQFF	TRBJ2-1	TRBV11-2
CASSLGLYNEQFF	TRBJ2-1	TRBV7-2
CASGTSGGYEQYF	TRBJ2-7	TRBV9
CSVEGLAGTDTQYF	TRBJ2-3	TRBV29-1
CASSYSSGGPYEQFF	TRBJ2-1	TRBV6-2/TRBV6-3
CSVSPGLNTGELFF	TRBJ2-2	TRBV29-1
CASTGPRGNEQFF	TRBJ2-1	TRBV6-1
CASRRGAGAYEQYF	TRBJ2-7	TRBV12-3/TRBV12-4
CASTSGSFETQYF	TRBJ2-5	TRBV7-9
CASTEAGRYNEQFF	TRBJ2-1	TRBV12-3/TRBV12-4
CASSPTVPGQFNQPQHF	TRBJ1-5	TRBV7-9
CASSRLGGRYNEQFF	TRBJ2-1	TRBV7-9